Presented here are 32 T cell receptor beta chains from one specimen sequenced in a study of cytomegalovirus exposure and HLA in healthy donors. The PCR used 60 Vbeta and 13 Jbeta primers. Produced via immunoSEQ multiplex PCR; TCRdb's table is partial and in-frame only. This table has approximately 130,000 clones, about 73% appearing once. The sample comprised PBMCs. The receptors come from a woman aged 40 to 50 in good health and CMV-seronegative.

This chain links TRBV9 with TRBJ2-1; 7 positions match TRBD2. The CDR3 covers 14 residues. V trimming: 2 bases; J trimming: 9 bases; junction bases outside the gene matches: 8. Germline lookup yields CDR1 SGDLS and CDR2 YYNGEE. This CDR3 reads CASSVERGRGEQFF. CDR3 DNA: TGTGCCAGCAGCGTCGAGCGGGGTCGGGGTGAGCAGTTCTTC.

V and J are TRBV28 and TRBJ1-5; 8 nucleotides agree with TRBD1. This CDR3 comprises 17 residues. V shed 4 bases, J shed 4 bases, and the junction held 12 bases outside the gene matches. The V gene's germline CDR1 is MDHEN and CDR2 SYDVKM. CDR3 sequence reads: CASSSALRDRPNQPQHF. The CDR3 DNA reads TGTGCCAGCAGTTCAGCCCTCCGGGACAGGCCTAATCAGCCCCAGCATTTT.

V usage is TRBV5-1 and J usage is TRBJ2-3, with 7 bases matching TRBD2. The germline CDR1 and CDR2 sequences are SGHRS and YFSETQ. V was clipped by 3 bases and J by 2 bases; unmatched bases: 9. This CDR3 has 16 residues. CDR3 nucleotides: TGCGCCAGCAGCTCCCCCTTAGCGGGCCCCACAGATACGCAGTATTTT. Translation gives CASSSPLAGPTDTQYF.

The chain has TRBV14 and TRBJ2-4; 7 bases are a match to TRBD1. The CDR3 sequence is 13 residues long. The germline gives CDR1 SGHDN, CDR2 FVKESK. Trimming removed 2 bases from V and 8 bases from J; junction bases left unmatched: 3. The CDR3 protein is CASSQNTGDIQYF. DNA of the CDR3: TGTGCCAGCAGCCAAAATACAGGGGACATTCAGTACTTC.

The chain joins TRBV4-2 to TRBJ2-3; tentative D call: TRBD1 (5 bases). Per germline, CDR1 LGHNA and CDR2 YNFKEQ. The length of the CDR3 is 13 residues. Trimming shortened V by 5 bases and J by 4 bases, and 10 bases separated the two germline ends. The CDR3 spells CASSKGMADTQYF. Written as DNA, the CDR3 is TGTGCCAGCAGCAAGGGGATGGCAGATACGCAGTATTTT.

The J gene is TRBJ2-1, the V gene TRBV4-2; the match to TRBD2 covers 11 bases. This CDR3 has 14 residues. The germline gives CDR1 LGHNA, CDR2 YNFKEQ. Unmatched junction bases numbered 2, after V lost 3 bases and J lost 7 bases. CDR3 loop: CASSHTSGRNEQFF. The DNA for the CDR3 is TGTGCCAGCAGCCACACTAGCGGGAGAAATGAGCAGTTCTTC.

The chain joins TRBV7-3 to TRBJ2-2; TRBD2 matches at 11 bases. The CDR3 contains 14 residues. Unmatched junction bases numbered 0, after V lost 8 bases and J lost 1 base. CDR1 is SGHTA and CDR2 is FQGTGA in the germline V gene. The CDR3 here is CASGTSGNTGELFF. DNA of the CDR3: TGTGCCAGCGGGACTAGCGGGAACACCGGGGAGCTGTTTTTT.

DNA of the CDR3: TGTGCCAGCAGCTTAGACAGGAATTCCTACAATGAGCAGTTCTTC. It specifies CASSLDRNSYNEQFF. This chain joins TRBV6-5 and TRBJ2-1, with D perhaps matching TRBD1 (6 bases). The germline V gene encodes CDR1 MNHEY and CDR2 SVGAGI. The CDR3 loop spans 15 amino acids. V was trimmed by 6 bases and J by 1 base, leaving 13 bases between them.

This chain connects TRBV6-5 to TRBJ2-7; 10 nucleotides align to TRBD1. V was clipped by 3 bases and J by 2 bases; unmatched bases: 4. Germline lookup yields CDR1 MNHEY and CDR2 SVGAGI. This CDR3 contains 15 residues. Here the CDR3 reads CASSYAGTGAYEQYF. In DNA, the CDR3 is TGTGCCAGCAGTTATGCCGGGACAGGGGCCTACGAGCAGTACTTC.

The chain has TRBV2 and TRBJ2-1; TRBD1 might be the D (5 bases). The CDR3 has 14 residues. Trimming stripped 7 bases from V and 1 base from J, with 11 bases between. CDR1 SNHLY and CDR2 FYNNEI come from the germline V gene. CDR3 sequence: CASIVRVSYNEQFF. CDR3 nucleotides: TGTGCCAGCATAGTCAGGGTTTCCTACAATGAGCAGTTCTTC.

This chain links TRBV19 with TRBJ1-1; D is ambiguous. Trimming stripped 3 bases from V and 0 bases from J, with 11 bases between. There are 15 residues in the CDR3. Germline V gene sequence: CDR1 LNHDA, CDR2 SQIVND (reference sequence). CDR3 sequence reads: CASSISGAMNTEAFF. In nucleotides, the CDR3 is TGTGCCAGTAGTATCTCGGGAGCAATGAACACTGAAGCTTTCTTT.

A remark on this clone: Relative to the germline gene, one junction end is altered; a read error may explain this. This chain joins TRBV6-1 and TRBJ2-6, with D perhaps TRBD1 (5 bases). The CDR3 spans 13 residues. CDR1 MNHNS and CDR2 SASEGT come from the germline V gene. The CDR3 nucleotides are TGTGCCAGCAGTGGGTCTGGGGCCAACGGCCTGACTTTC. This codes for CASSGSGANGLTF.

The V and J genes are TRBV13 and TRBJ2-5; D possibly corresponds to TRBD2 (5 bases). The end of the DNA aligns better with TRBJ2-7, so the J call may be wrong. Germline V gives CDR1 PRHDT, CDR2 FYEKMQ (reference sequence). CDR3 length: 15 residues. CDR3 DNA: TGTGCCAGCAGCCGGGCCCGGGATACAACGACCGAGCAGTACTTC. It encodes CASSRARDTTTEQYF.

The chain links TRBV2 to TRBJ2-3; 8 nucleotides match TRBD1. Trimming cost V 4 bases and J 2 bases; bases outside gene matches: 14. The CDR3 extends over 18 amino acids. The germline V gene has CDR1 SNHLY and CDR2 FYNNEI. Written as DNA, the CDR3 is TGTGCCAGCAGTGTAAACAGGGGGAGCAGACCGAACACAGATACGCAGTATTTT. Translation: CASSVNRGSRPNTDTQYF.

The chain carries TRBV5-4 and TRBJ2-7; D is possibly TRBD1 (6 bases). The CDR3 extends over 13 amino acids. Germline V gene lookup returns CDR1 SGHNT and CDR2 YYREEE (reference sequence). V was clipped by 0 bases and J by 5 bases, with 9 bases between them. This CDR3 is CASSLAPGDEQYF. The CDR3 DNA is TGTGCCAGCAGCTTGGCCCCAGGGGACGAGCAGTACTTC.

The chain has TRBV7-2 and TRBJ1-4; D ambiguous. Germline V CDR1 and CDR2: SGHTA, FQGNSA. The V end was cut by 6 bases, the J end by 5 bases, with 16 bases between. CDR3 size: 15 residues. The CDR3 DNA follows: TGTGCCAGCAGAACGAGCCCCCACCAAAATGAAAAACTGTTTTTT. This encodes CASRTSPHQNEKLFF.

The V gene is TRBV11-2, the J gene TRBJ2-5; maybe TRBD2 (6 bases). CDR1 SGHAT and CDR2 FQNNGV come from the germline V gene. The CDR3 length is 15 residues. The V gene lost 0 bases and the J gene lost 5 bases, with 13 bases spanning the gap. The CDR3 loop reads CASSLDARGWETQYF. CDR3 nucleotides: TGTGCCAGCAGCTTAGACGCTCGGGGGTGGGAGACCCAGTACTTC.

The V and J genes are TRBV11-2 and TRBJ1-4; D is ambiguous. V lost 0 bases, J lost 8 bases, and 16 bases lay in between. The CDR3 contains 16 residues. The germline V gene has CDR1 SGHAT and CDR2 FQNNGV. CDR3 sequence: CASSLDGPRVWEKLFF. CDR3 in DNA: TGTGCCAGCAGCTTAGATGGGCCGAGGGTGTGGGAAAAACTGTTTTTT.

This rearrangement joins TRBV6-5 to TRBJ1-3, with TRBD1 matching over 10 bases. Germline V gene lookup returns CDR1 MNHEY and CDR2 SVGAGI. This CDR3 region has 15 residues. Unmatched junction bases numbered 3, after V lost 4 bases and J lost 3 bases. The CDR3 reads CASSFDRGLGNTIYF. The CDR3 DNA reads TGTGCCAGCAGTTTTGACAGGGGGCTTGGAAACACCATATATTTT.

The chain combines TRBV28 with TRBJ2-1; TRBD2 aligns across 13 bases. The CDR3 runs 17 residues. In germline, CDR1 is MDHEN, CDR2 SYDVKM. The V and J ends lost 5 bases and 7 bases, in that order; junction bases with no gene match: 11. The CDR3 DNA follows: TGTGCCAGCAGTCCAAGGACTAGCGGGAGCCCCCAAAATGAGCAGTTCTTC. Residues: CASSPRTSGSPQNEQFF.

The genes are TRBV5-6 and TRBJ2-7; D unresolved. Trimming cost V 1 base and J 0 bases, with 11 bases left between them. CDR1 SGHDT and CDR2 YYEEEE come from the germline V gene. The CDR3 totals 15 residues. In DNA, the CDR3 is TGTGCCAGCAGCTTGAGGCAGGCATACTCCTACGAGCAGTACTTC. Its translation: CASSLRQAYSYEQYF. The complete variable domain, with remaining parts taken from reference TRBV5-6 and TRBJ2-7, reads DAGVTQSPTHLIKTRGQQVTLRCSPKSGHDTVSWYQQALGQGPQFIFQYYEEEERQRGNFPDRFSGHQFPNYSSELNVNALLLGDSALYLCASSLRQAYSYEQYFGPGTRLTVT.

This rearrangement joins TRBV7-9 to TRBJ2-1, with 9 bases lining up with TRBD1. Germline CDR1 reads SEHNR; CDR2 reads FQNEAQ (reference sequence). The CDR3 is made up of 13 amino acids. Trimming cost V 11 bases and J 3 bases; bases outside gene matches: 5. The CDR3 region has the DNA TGTGCCTGCCGGGACAGGGTCTACAATGAGCAGTTCTTC. It codes for CACRDRVYNEQFF.

This chain links TRBV29-1 with TRBJ2-7; D ambiguous. The CDR3 runs to 11 residues. The germline V gene encodes CDR1 SQVTM and CDR2 ANQGSEA. Trimming removed 4 bases at V and 2 bases at J, with 6 bases between. The DNA of the CDR3 is TGCAGCGTTGGTCAGGCCTACGAGCAGTACTTC. It specifies CSVGQAYEQYF.

The chain has TRBV10-3 and TRBJ2-5, with TRBD2 matching 11 bases. Trimming took 6 bases from V and 3 from J; bases not matched to a gene: 6. Germline loops: CDR1 ENHRY, CDR2 SYGVKD. This CDR3 contains 15 residues. The CDR3 DNA follows: TGTGCCATCAGGGACCCGGGACTAGCGGAAGAGACCCAGTACTTC. It is translated as CAIRDPGLAEETQYF.

The rearrangement joins TRBV2 to TRBJ1-2; 10 nucleotides match TRBD1. Per the germline V gene, CDR1 is SNHLY and CDR2 is FYNNEI. The trim removed 11 bases at V and 3 bases at J, leaving 6 bases unmatched. The CDR3 is 13 amino acids. The CDR3 DNA reads TGTGCCGGGAGACAGGGGGCAGACTATGGCTACACCTTC. This gives the protein CAGRQGADYGYTF.

This clone has only a few counts. This chain uses TRBV14 with TRBJ2-5; tentatively, D is TRBD1 (5 bases). Looked up from germline, CDR1 is SGHDN and CDR2 is FVKESK. V was trimmed by 1 base and J by 8 bases, leaving 14 bases between them. The CDR3 sequence is 14 residues long. The CDR3 sequence: CASSQVRPGRTQYF. The CDR3, as DNA: TGTGCCAGCAGCCAAGTCAGGCCAGGGCGAACCCAGTACTTC.

The rearrangement joins TRBV29-1 to TRBJ2-5; the match to TRBD2 covers 10 bases. The CDR3 loop spans 14 amino acids. Germline values: CDR1 SQVTM, CDR2 ANQGSEA. Germline trimming cut 6 bases from V and 5 bases from J; bases unmatched to any gene: 9. The CDR3 protein is CSVGLAGVSETQYF. The CDR3 DNA reads as TGCAGCGTGGGGCTAGCGGGAGTGTCTGAGACCCAGTACTTC.

CDR3 loop: CASSEQVTYEQYF. Here the CDR3 DNA reads TGTGCCAGCAGTGAACAGGTAACCTACGAGCAGTACTTC. V usage is TRBV6-1 and J usage is TRBJ2-7; D is unresolved. CDR1 MNHNS and CDR2 SASEGT come from the germline V gene. V lost 2 bases to trimming and J lost 2 bases, with 7 bases between them. This CDR3 is 13 amino acids long.

The rearrangement joins TRBV2 to TRBJ2-2; 7 bases line up with TRBD1. V was clipped by 6 bases and J by 4 bases; unmatched bases: 5. The CDR3 totals 14 residues. Germline CDR1 is SNHLY and CDR2 is FYNNEI. CDR3 nucleotide sequence: TGTGCCAGCAGCCTTAGACAGGGCACCGGGGAGCTGTTTTTT. It translates to CASSLRQGTGELFF.

CDR3 DNA: TGTGCCAGTAGTATAGCTTGGGACAGCTACGAGCAGTACTTC. As protein: CASSIAWDSYEQYF. This rearrangement joins TRBV19 to TRBJ2-7; 7 bases are a match to TRBD1. Germline CDR1 reads LNHDA; CDR2 reads SQIVND (reference sequence). CDR3 length: 14 residues. V gave up 1 base and J gave up 3 bases; unmatched junction bases: 3.

This clone was observed a handful of times. The chain combines TRBV11-2 with TRBJ1-4; no clear D. There are 15 residues in the CDR3. V was cut by 1 base and J by 3 bases, with 9 bases left in between. Germline CDR1 is SGHAT and CDR2 is FQNNGV. CDR3 DNA: TGTGCCAGCAGCTTAGGAGGCTGGGCTAATGAAAAACTGTTTTTT. Amino acid sequence: CASSLGGWANEKLFF. Supplemented by reference TRBV11-2 and TRBJ1-4, the full variable domain reads EAGVAQSPRYKIIEKRQSVAFWCNPISGHATLYWYQQILGQGPKLLIQFQNNGVVDDSQLPKDRFSAERLKGVDSTLKIQPAKLEDSAVYLCASSLGGWANEKLFFGSGTQLSVL.

The gene calls are TRBV29-1 and TRBJ2-1; a weak D match, TRBD2 (6 bases). The CDR3 length is 14 residues. The V gene's germline CDR1 is SQVTM and CDR2 ANQGSEA. The CDR3 region is CTAGPGATHNEQFF. The CDR3 DNA reads as TGCACTGCTGGCCCGGGAGCGACCCACAATGAGCAGTTCTTC.